Listed below are T cell receptor beta chains from one sample, sequenced in a study of T cell repertoires in cytomegalovirus infection. These receptors' antigens are unknown. In TCRdb, the reads were re-called with MiXCR into one record per CDR3 protein. Here the sample spans roughly 920,000 distinct CDR3 sequences, roughly 31% being singletons. The sequencing here drew on cultured CD8+ T cells from PBMCs, taken from culture after CMV antigen stimulation. The receptors come from a human donor in good health (CMV status not recorded). Some clones in this sample may be carry-over from other donors' samples. Both conserved end residues are part of each CDR3. A D gene is named only where the DNA matches it firmly. Clone size is stated in some rows and not others, as once, few, many or a class when expanded.

clone_size: .
v_call: TRBV7-9
d_call: TRBD1
j_call: TRBJ1-6
cdr3_nt: TGTGCCAGCAGCTTAGTCGGGACAGTGAATTCACCCCTCCACTTT
cdr3_aa: CASSLVGTVNSPLHF

clone_size: .
v_call: TRBV7-9
d_call: TRBD1
j_call: TRBJ1-4
cdr3_nt: TGTGCCAGCAGCTCCGGGACAGGGTTTGAAAAACTGTTTTTT
cdr3_aa: CASSSGTGFEKLFF

clone_size: .
v_call: TRBV6-1
d_call: .
j_call: TRBJ1-1
cdr3_nt: TGTGCCAGCAGTATGTGGGCCTTGAACACTGAAGCTTTCTTT
cdr3_aa: CASSMWALNTEAFF

clone_size: .
v_call: TRBV15
d_call: .
j_call: TRBJ1-2
cdr3_nt: TGTGCCACCAGCAGAGCGGGGTTGGGGGCGAACTATGGCTACACCTTC
cdr3_aa: CATSRAGLGANYGYTF

clone_size: .
v_call: TRBV7-9
d_call: TRBD2
j_call: TRBJ2-7
cdr3_nt: TGTGCCAGCAGCACGCTGACTAGCGGGGCCTACGAGCAGTACTTC
cdr3_aa: CASSTLTSGAYEQYF

clone_size: .
v_call: TRBV11-2
d_call: .
j_call: TRBJ2-2
cdr3_nt: TGTGCCAGCAGCGCCGTATGGGGGCGGAGTACCGGGGAGCTGTTTTTT
cdr3_aa: CASSAVWGRSTGELFF

clone_size: .
v_call: TRBV12-3/TRBV12-4
d_call: .
j_call: TRBJ1-1
cdr3_nt: TGTGCCAGCAGTTTAGGGACAACTATTGAAGCTTTCTTT
cdr3_aa: CASSLGTTIEAFF

clone_size: .
v_call: TRBV2
d_call: .
j_call: TRBJ2-2
cdr3_nt: TGTGCCAGCAGGGTCGGGGAGCTGTTTTTT
cdr3_aa: CASRVGELFF

clone_size: many
v_call: TRBV7-2
d_call: .
j_call: TRBJ1-1
cdr3_nt: TGTGCCAGCAGCTCACACAGGGTATGGACTGAAGCTTTCTTT
cdr3_aa: CASSSHRVWTEAFF

clone_size: .
v_call: TRBV6-1
d_call: .
j_call: TRBJ2-5
cdr3_nt: TGTGCCAGCAGTTATGGGTGGGAGACCCAGTACTTC
cdr3_aa: CASSYGWETQYF

clone_size: .
v_call: TRBV14
d_call: .
j_call: TRBJ2-1
cdr3_nt: TGTGCCAGCAGCCTCACTCTATACAGAAGTGGCGTCAATTCCTACAATGAGCAGTTCTTC
cdr3_aa: CASSLTLYRSGVNSYNEQFF

clone_size: .
v_call: TRBV7-9
d_call: TRBD1
j_call: TRBJ2-1
cdr3_nt: TGTGCCAGCAGCTTTATAGAGGACAGGGGGGACAATGAGCAGTTCTTC
cdr3_aa: CASSFIEDRGDNEQFF

clone_size: many
v_call: TRBV7-6
d_call: .
j_call: TRBJ2-3
cdr3_nt: TGTGCCACAACCCACCTAGCGCAGACTAGCACAGATACGCAGTATTTT
cdr3_aa: CATTHLAQTSTDTQYF

clone_size: .
v_call: TRBV7-9
d_call: TRBD2
j_call: TRBJ2-1
cdr3_nt: TGTGCCAGCAGCTCCTCTAGCGGGGGGGCCAATGAGCAGTTCTTC
cdr3_aa: CASSSSSGGANEQFF

clone_size: .
v_call: TRBV19
d_call: TRBD1
j_call: TRBJ1-1
cdr3_nt: TGTGCCAGTAGGATAAAGGGACAGGGGATGCCTGAAGCTTTCTTT
cdr3_aa: CASRIKGQGMPEAFF

clone_size: few
v_call: TRBV19
d_call: .
j_call: TRBJ2-3
cdr3_nt: TGTGCCAGTAAATACAGGGAGGGTGCTACGCAGTATTTT
cdr3_aa: CASKYREGATQYF

clone_size: .
v_call: TRBV6-1
d_call: .
j_call: TRBJ1-1
cdr3_nt: TGTGCCAGCAGTGAAAGGGGACCTTTCATGAACACTGAAGCTTTCTTT
cdr3_aa: CASSERGPFMNTEAFF